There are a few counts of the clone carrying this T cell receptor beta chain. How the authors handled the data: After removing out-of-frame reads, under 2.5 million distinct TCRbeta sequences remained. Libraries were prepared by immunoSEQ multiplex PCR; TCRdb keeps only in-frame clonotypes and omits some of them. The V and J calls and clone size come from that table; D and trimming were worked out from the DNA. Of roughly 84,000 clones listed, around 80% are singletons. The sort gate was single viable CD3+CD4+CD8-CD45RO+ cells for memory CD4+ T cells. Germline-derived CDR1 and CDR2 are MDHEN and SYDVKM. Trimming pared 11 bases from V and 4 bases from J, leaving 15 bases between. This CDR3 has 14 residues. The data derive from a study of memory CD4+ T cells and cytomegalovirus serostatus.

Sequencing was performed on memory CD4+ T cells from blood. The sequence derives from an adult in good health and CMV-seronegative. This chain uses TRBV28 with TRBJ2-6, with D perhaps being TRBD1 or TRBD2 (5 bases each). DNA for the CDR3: TGTGCCTCTGGTGGGGGATCCGGGGCCAACGTCCTGACTTTC. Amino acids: CASGGGSGANVLTF.